The rows below give T cell receptor beta chains drawn from one sample of a study of vaccination effects on CD4 cells after COVID-19. Assay used: immunoSEQ multiplex PCR; TCRdb lists only in-frame clones, some missing. The sample holds about 45,000 clones, more than 65% seen once. Antigen specificity for these receptors is unknown. Here the sequenced sample was CD4+ T cells from PBMCs cultured without peptide, taken after COVID-19 vaccination. The origin of the receptors is a human donor who received a COVID-19 vaccine. The CDR3 runs from the conserved cysteine through the conserved F or W.

j_call v_call cdr3_aa
TRBJ1-4 TRBV12-3/TRBV12-4 CASSPDRRKLFF
TRBJ1-6 TRBV27 CASSPRDRGYSPLHF
TRBJ2-5 TRBV12-3/TRBV12-4 CASSRQGAETQYF
TRBJ2-1 TRBV12-3/TRBV12-4 CASSPRVLQFF
TRBJ1-4 TRBV6-5 CASSYSRGSNEKLFF
TRBJ2-3 TRBV6-5 CASSSQRGGPDTQYF
TRBJ2-2 TRBV2 CASSEQGFKPGELFF
TRBJ2-5 TRBV7-9 CASSYGTPYQETQYF
TRBJ2-5 TRBV27 CASSSAGGAETQYF
TRBJ2-5 TRBV6-1 CASSEGLALQTQYF
TRBJ1-4 TRBV9 CASSVGVQGGGREKLFF
TRBJ1-5 TRBV7-4 CASSLVERGPGGVRSNQPQHF
TRBJ1-4 TRBV5-4 CASSLGTGGPEKLFF
TRBJ1-2 TRBV5-3 CARSRSIIQGNYGYTF
TRBJ2-1 TRBV7-6 CASSNTGTGLDEQFF
TRBJ2-7 TRBV18 CASSPGSGHSSYEQYF
TRBJ2-5 TRBV27 CASSLGTSGGAETQYF
TRBJ2-7 TRBV5-5 CASGPPGQGRYEQYF
TRBJ2-7 TRBV9 CASSPSGQSFYEQYF
TRBJ2-7 TRBV7-9 CASSLSLAGDEQYF
TRBJ2-7 TRBV12-3/TRBV12-4 CASSLGGSYEQYF
TRBJ1-2 TRBV19 CASSRGGSYGYTF
TRBJ1-4 TRBV7-8 CASSLFSTNEKLFF
TRBJ1-6 TRBV11-3 CASSSHGDNSPLHF
TRBJ1-2 TRBV20-1 CSARVPLDTF